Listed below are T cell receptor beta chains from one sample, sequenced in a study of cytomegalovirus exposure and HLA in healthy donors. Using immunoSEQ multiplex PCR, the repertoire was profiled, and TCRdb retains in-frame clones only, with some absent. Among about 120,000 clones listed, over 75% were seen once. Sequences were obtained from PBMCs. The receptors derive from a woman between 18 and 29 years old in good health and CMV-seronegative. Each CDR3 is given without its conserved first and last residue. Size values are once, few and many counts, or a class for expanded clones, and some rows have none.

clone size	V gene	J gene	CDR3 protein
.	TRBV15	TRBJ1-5	ATSRGRGQGRDQPQH
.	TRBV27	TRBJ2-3	ASSLLVREISTDTQY
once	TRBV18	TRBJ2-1	ASSHKPTGGGEQF
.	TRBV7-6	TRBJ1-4	ASSGDSENEKLF
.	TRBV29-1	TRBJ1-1	SVVSTEAF
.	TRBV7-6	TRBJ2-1	ASSGQYRDNEQF
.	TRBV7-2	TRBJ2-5	ASSLGLAGGLQETQY
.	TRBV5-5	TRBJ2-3	ASSLVMTAYTDTQY
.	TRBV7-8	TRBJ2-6	ASSLVAGTLGSGANVLT
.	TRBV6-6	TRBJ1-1	ASSYSTGTEAF
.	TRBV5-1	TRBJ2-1	ASSSSDRIYNEQF
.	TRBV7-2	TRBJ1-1	ASSLRTGVGTEAF
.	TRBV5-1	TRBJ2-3	ASSSAGLLGTDTQY
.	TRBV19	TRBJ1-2	ATGTGEVWDYGYT